This TCR beta chain is from a study of T cell responses to AZD1222 COVID-19 vaccine. Data came from immunoSEQ multiplex PCR; TCRdb stores just in-frame clones and leaves some out. This sample carries around 30,000 clones, more than 85% of them seen once, and the ten largest clones take 45% to 55%. The germline CDR1 and CDR2 sequences are SGDLS and YYNGEE. Between the trimmed V and J ends, which lost 6 bases and 7 bases, there was a span of 14 bases. The CDR3 consists of 14 residues. General observations from the study: Seropositive status at baseline applied to only a handful of AZD1222 recipients.

About this clone: Antigen unknown.

This sequence joins TRBV9 and TRBJ1-6; possible D gene TRBD1, 5 bases. The source was peripheral blood, collected on day 0 of AZD1222 vaccination. This receptor was taken from an adult in good health. Here the CDR3 DNA reads TGTGCCAGCAATTCAGGGATACCCAATTCACCCCTCCACTTT. It specifies CASNSGIPNSPLHF.